A selection of T cell receptor beta chains follows, all from one sample in a study of T cell responses to AZD1222 COVID-19 vaccine. Sequencing was performed with immunoSEQ multiplex PCR; in TCRdb, only in-frame clones are kept and a portion is missing. The table includes approximately 140,000 clones, approximately 90% detected once. The sequencing here drew on peripheral blood, taken 28 days after the second AZD1222 dose. The source of these receptors is an adult who received the AZD1222 COVID-19 vaccine. CDR3s include the opening cysteine and the closing phenylalanine or tryptophan. Fields, in order: J gene, D gene, V gene, clone size, CDR3 DNA, CDR3 protein. The D gene is left open where the match is weak. Clone size, where shown, is once, few, many, or a class for clones that have expanded.

j_gene: TRBJ2-3
d_gene: NA
v_gene: TRBV20-1
abundance: NA
CDR3nt: TGCAGTGCTAGTAGACACGCGGGGGCCAGAGTCACAGATACGCAGTATTTT
CDR3aa: CSASRHAGARVTDTQYF

j_gene: TRBJ2-7
d_gene: NA
v_gene: TRBV5-3
abundance: NA
CDR3nt: TGTGCCAGAAGCTTGCCGCCCACTATCTCCTACGAGCAGTACTTC
CDR3aa: CARSLPPTISYEQYF

j_gene: TRBJ1-5
d_gene: TRBD1
v_gene: TRBV4-1
abundance: NA
CDR3nt: TGCGCCAGCAGCCAAGAAGCAGGGGGTCAGCCCCAGCATTTT
CDR3aa: CASSQEAGGQPQHF

j_gene: TRBJ1-6
d_gene: TRBD1
v_gene: TRBV13
abundance: once
CDR3nt: TGTGCCAGCAGCCCGGGACGGGACAGGGCCCTCCACTTT
CDR3aa: CASSPGRDRALHF

j_gene: TRBJ1-1
d_gene: NA
v_gene: TRBV9
abundance: NA
CDR3nt: TGTGCCAGCAGCGTAGCCGCCCAGACTGAAGCTTTCTTT
CDR3aa: CASSVAAQTEAFF

j_gene: TRBJ2-7
d_gene: NA
v_gene: TRBV7-2
abundance: once
CDR3nt: TGTGCCAGCAGCTTAGTGGGGACGGCCTCCTACGAGCAGTACTTC
CDR3aa: CASSLVGTASYEQYF

j_gene: TRBJ1-4
d_gene: NA
v_gene: TRBV29-1
abundance: few
CDR3nt: TGCAGCGTTGAAGGACCCGGAGGGCCTAATGAAAAACTGTTTTTT
CDR3aa: CSVEGPGGPNEKLFF

j_gene: TRBJ1-4
d_gene: NA
v_gene: TRBV25-1
abundance: NA
CDR3nt: TGTGCCAGCAGTACCGGCGAAAAACTGTTTTTT
CDR3aa: CASSTGEKLFF

j_gene: TRBJ2-7
d_gene: NA
v_gene: TRBV3-1/TRBV3-2
abundance: once
CDR3nt: TGTGCCAGCAGCCAAGTGGATCGGGAGTTAGGGGAGCAGTACTTC
CDR3aa: CASSQVDRELGEQYF

j_gene: TRBJ1-2
d_gene: NA
v_gene: TRBV27
abundance: NA
CDR3nt: TGTGCCAGCAGCTCACACAGAGTCTATGGCTACACCTTC
CDR3aa: CASSSHRVYGYTF

j_gene: TRBJ2-2
d_gene: NA
v_gene: TRBV18
abundance: once
CDR3nt: TGTGCCAGCTCACCAGAAGGGCACCCTAACACCGGGGAGCTGTTTTTT
CDR3aa: CASSPEGHPNTGELFF

j_gene: TRBJ1-2
d_gene: NA
v_gene: TRBV10-1
abundance: NA
CDR3nt: TGCGCCAGCAGTGAGTCGAAACCAACCCAGAAGATGGGTGGCTACACCTTC
CDR3aa: CASSESKPTQKMGGYTF

j_gene: TRBJ2-2
d_gene: TRBD2
v_gene: TRBV7-7
abundance: NA
CDR3nt: TGTGCCAGCAGCCCGTTAGCGGGAGGGCCCACCGGGGAGCTGTTTTTT
CDR3aa: CASSPLAGGPTGELFF

j_gene: TRBJ1-6
d_gene: NA
v_gene: TRBV19
abundance: NA
CDR3nt: TGTGCCAGTAACGAAGGTCTTTATAGTTCACCCCTCCACTTT
CDR3aa: CASNEGLYSSPLHF

j_gene: TRBJ1-1
d_gene: NA
v_gene: TRBV7-8
abundance: NA
CDR3nt: TGTGCCAGCAGCTCCGAAGAGGCCTCCACTGAAGCTTTCTTT
CDR3aa: CASSSEEASTEAFF

j_gene: TRBJ2-7
d_gene: TRBD2
v_gene: TRBV27
abundance: NA
CDR3nt: TGTGCCAGCAGTTTGTCGACTAGCGGGAGCTCCTACGAGCAGTACTTC
CDR3aa: CASSLSTSGSSYEQYF

j_gene: TRBJ2-7
d_gene: NA
v_gene: TRBV7-8
abundance: NA
CDR3nt: TGTGCCAGCAGCTTAACCTTGTACGAGCAGTACTTC
CDR3aa: CASSLTLYEQYF

j_gene: TRBJ2-1
d_gene: NA
v_gene: TRBV11-2
abundance: NA
CDR3nt: TGTGCCAGCAGCTTAGGGGCTGGATCCTACAATGAGCAGTTCTTC
CDR3aa: CASSLGAGSYNEQFF

j_gene: TRBJ2-1
d_gene: TRBD2
v_gene: TRBV14
abundance: NA
CDR3nt: TGTGCCAGCAGCCCTAGAGTAGGAGCGGGAAGTGAGCAGTTCTTC
CDR3aa: CASSPRVGAGSEQFF

j_gene: TRBJ2-7
d_gene: NA
v_gene: TRBV18
abundance: NA
CDR3nt: TGTGCCAGCTCACCTCCCCAGGCTCGGGGCGAGCAGTACTTC
CDR3aa: CASSPPQARGEQYF

j_gene: TRBJ2-5
d_gene: TRBD2
v_gene: TRBV9
abundance: NA
CDR3nt: TGTGCCAGCAGCGTAAGCGCCAGGGAGGGCCCGCAAGAGACCCAGTACTTC
CDR3aa: CASSVSAREGPQETQYF

j_gene: TRBJ1-2
d_gene: TRBD1
v_gene: TRBV7-9
abundance: NA
CDR3nt: TGTGCCAGCAGCCCCAATATTGCCGACAGGGACTATGGCTACACCTTC
CDR3aa: CASSPNIADRDYGYTF

j_gene: TRBJ2-3
d_gene: NA
v_gene: TRBV7-9
abundance: NA
CDR3nt: TGTGCCAGCAGCTTAGCCTACGGGGAGAATACGCAGTATTTT
CDR3aa: CASSLAYGENTQYF

j_gene: TRBJ1-2
d_gene: NA
v_gene: TRBV6-1
abundance: NA
CDR3nt: TGTGCCAGCAGTGACATGGAGTTTAACTATGGCTACACCTTC
CDR3aa: CASSDMEFNYGYTF

j_gene: TRBJ2-3
d_gene: TRBD1
v_gene: TRBV18
abundance: NA
CDR3nt: TGTGCCAGCTCACCGCGGGGACAGGGGAGGACAGATACGCAGTATTTT
CDR3aa: CASSPRGQGRTDTQYF

j_gene: TRBJ2-5
d_gene: TRBD1
v_gene: TRBV10-2
abundance: NA
CDR3nt: TGCGCCAGCTGTGGCGGGACAGGGTGGGAGCAGTACTTC
CDR3aa: CASCGGTGWEQYF

j_gene: TRBJ1-1
d_gene: TRBD1
v_gene: TRBV28
abundance: once
CDR3nt: TGTGCCAGCAGTCTAAGGACAGGGGTTGAGGCTTTCTTT
CDR3aa: CASSLRTGVEAFF

j_gene: TRBJ2-4
d_gene: NA
v_gene: TRBV7-2
abundance: NA
CDR3nt: TGTGCCAGCAGTCAACAGGGCGGCAAAAACATTCAGTACTTC
CDR3aa: CASSQQGGKNIQYF

j_gene: TRBJ2-7
d_gene: TRBD1
v_gene: TRBV27
abundance: NA
CDR3nt: TGTGCCAGCAGTTTATCCGGGACAGGGTCCTACGAGCAGTACTTC
CDR3aa: CASSLSGTGSYEQYF

j_gene: TRBJ1-1
d_gene: NA
v_gene: TRBV5-4
abundance: NA
CDR3nt: TGTGCCAGCAGCTTGGTGGGGCTTAACACTGAAGCTTTCTTT
CDR3aa: CASSLVGLNTEAFF

j_gene: TRBJ1-1
d_gene: TRBD1
v_gene: TRBV19
abundance: NA
CDR3nt: TGTGCCAGTAGTGCCCGGGACAGGGGGGGAACTGAAGCTTTCTTT
CDR3aa: CASSARDRGGTEAFF

j_gene: TRBJ1-5
d_gene: NA
v_gene: TRBV7-8
abundance: NA
CDR3nt: TGTGCCAGCAGCTTAGAGCTGAATCAGCCCCAGCATTTT
CDR3aa: CASSLELNQPQHF

j_gene: TRBJ2-5
d_gene: TRBD2
v_gene: TRBV14
abundance: NA
CDR3nt: TGTGCCAGCAGCCAAGTAAATAGCGGGTTACAAGAGACCCAGTACTTC
CDR3aa: CASSQVNSGLQETQYF

j_gene: TRBJ2-3
d_gene: NA
v_gene: TRBV7-2
abundance: NA
CDR3nt: TGTGCCAGCAGCTTACTCGGCGGCCGAGATACGCAGTATTTT
CDR3aa: CASSLLGGRDTQYF

j_gene: TRBJ2-5
d_gene: NA
v_gene: TRBV7-7
abundance: NA
CDR3nt: TGTGCCAGCAGCCTGGGCCACGGAGAGACCCAGTACTTC
CDR3aa: CASSLGHGETQYF

j_gene: TRBJ2-2
d_gene: TRBD1
v_gene: TRBV6-2/TRBV6-3
abundance: NA
CDR3nt: TGTGCCAGCAGTTACACGCGGGACAGGTTGAACACCGGGGAGCTGTTTTTT
CDR3aa: CASSYTRDRLNTGELFF

j_gene: TRBJ1-5
d_gene: NA
v_gene: TRBV19
abundance: NA
CDR3nt: TGTGCCAGTAGTATTACCCCAGCTAGCAATCAGCCCCAGCATTTT
CDR3aa: CASSITPASNQPQHF

j_gene: TRBJ1-6
d_gene: NA
v_gene: TRBV27
abundance: NA
CDR3nt: TGTGCCAGCAGTAGGTTGGGCAATTCACCCCTCCACTTT
CDR3aa: CASSRLGNSPLHF

j_gene: TRBJ1-6
d_gene: NA
v_gene: TRBV9
abundance: NA
CDR3nt: TGTGCCAGCAGCGTAGGTATGACAAATTCACCCCTCCACTTT
CDR3aa: CASSVGMTNSPLHF

j_gene: TRBJ2-7
d_gene: NA
v_gene: TRBV5-6
abundance: NA
CDR3nt: TGTGCCAGCAGGGCAGGGTCTCAGTACGAGCAGTACTTC
CDR3aa: CASRAGSQYEQYF

j_gene: TRBJ2-1
d_gene: NA
v_gene: TRBV4-3
abundance: NA
CDR3nt: TGCGCCAGCAGCCTCGGCACCTCTGAGCAGTTCTTC
CDR3aa: CASSLGTSEQFF

j_gene: TRBJ2-1
d_gene: NA
v_gene: TRBV15
abundance: NA
CDR3nt: TGTGCCACCAGCAGAGGACAGGCTAGCTCCTACAATGAGCAGTTCTTC
CDR3aa: CATSRGQASSYNEQFF

j_gene: TRBJ2-2
d_gene: TRBD1
v_gene: TRBV5-1
abundance: NA
CDR3nt: TGCGCCAGCAGCTCCCAACAGGGGGCGGGCGGGGAGCTGTTTTTT
CDR3aa: CASSSQQGAGGELFF

j_gene: TRBJ1-4
d_gene: NA
v_gene: TRBV5-6
abundance: NA
CDR3nt: TGTGCCAGCAGCTTGGGAGAGGGGCGGGAAAAACTGTTTTTT
CDR3aa: CASSLGEGREKLFF

j_gene: TRBJ2-5
d_gene: TRBD2
v_gene: TRBV29-1
abundance: NA
CDR3nt: TGCAGCGTTAACCGGGAGGGGATAGGGCCACGAACCCAGTACTTC
CDR3aa: CSVNREGIGPRTQYF

j_gene: TRBJ1-5
d_gene: NA
v_gene: TRBV25-1
abundance: NA
CDR3nt: TGTGCCAGCAGTGAATTTGGGAGCAATCAGCCCCAGCATTTT
CDR3aa: CASSEFGSNQPQHF

j_gene: TRBJ2-1
d_gene: NA
v_gene: TRBV27
abundance: NA
CDR3nt: TGTGCCAGCAGTCTAGAGGGGCCCCACAATGAGCAGTTCTTC
CDR3aa: CASSLEGPHNEQFF

j_gene: TRBJ2-7
d_gene: NA
v_gene: TRBV2
abundance: NA
CDR3nt: TGTGCCAGCACATGGCCCCCGGAGGAGCAGTACTTC
CDR3aa: CASTWPPEEQYF

j_gene: TRBJ1-5
d_gene: NA
v_gene: TRBV18
abundance: NA
CDR3nt: TGTGCCAGCTCACGGGACAGCAATCAGCCCCAGCATTTT
CDR3aa: CASSRDSNQPQHF

j_gene: TRBJ2-5
d_gene: TRBD2
v_gene: TRBV2
abundance: NA
CDR3nt: TGTGCCAGCAGTGATAGAGTCGGGGGGGAGACCCAGTACTTC
CDR3aa: CASSDRVGGETQYF

j_gene: TRBJ2-1
d_gene: NA
v_gene: TRBV5-1
abundance: NA
CDR3nt: TGCGCCAGCAGCGATCCAGGGGTAGGCTACAATGAGCAGTTCTTC
CDR3aa: CASSDPGVGYNEQFF

j_gene: TRBJ1-3
d_gene: TRBD1
v_gene: TRBV3-1/TRBV3-2
abundance: NA
CDR3nt: TGTGCCAGCAGCCGGGGGACAGCGGGAGGAAACACCATATATTTT
CDR3aa: CASSRGTAGGNTIYF

j_gene: TRBJ1-1
d_gene: NA
v_gene: TRBV2
abundance: NA
CDR3nt: TGTGCCAGCAGTAGGGGACGTCCGAACACTGAAGCTTTCTTT
CDR3aa: CASSRGRPNTEAFF